Below, 23 T cell receptor beta chains from the same sample are listed, as sequenced in a study of blood T cell repertoires in COVID-19. Assay used: immunoSEQ multiplex PCR; TCRdb lists only in-frame clones, some missing. The table has 200,000 or so clones, 65% to 90% seen once; the top ten hold about 3.8%. The specimen sequenced was PBMCs or T cells enriched from blood (not recorded which). All receptors derive from a woman aged 40 to 49 with acute COVID-19.

The gene calls are TRBV9 and TRBJ2-1, with TRBD2 matching 7 bases. The CDR3 is 14 residues long. Germline V CDR1 and CDR2: SGDLS, YYNGEE. V lost 0 bases and J lost 9; bases outside the gene matches: 6. This CDR3 reads CASSVEGGFGEQFF. For the CDR3, the DNA is TGTGCCAGCAGCGTAGAGGGAGGGTTCGGTGAGCAGTTCTTC.

The V gene is TRBV28, the J gene TRBJ2-7; 9 nucleotides line up with TRBD1. J lost 4 bases, V lost 4 bases, and 8 bases had no gene match. CDR1 is MDHEN, CDR2 SYDVKM, per germline. The CDR3 contains 15 residues. In DNA, the CDR3 is TGTGCCAGCAGTTCCAAACCGGGACAGGGATACGAGCAGTACTTC. It yields the protein CASSSKPGQGYEQYF. Complete variable domain (other parts from reference TRBV28 and TRBJ2-7): DVKVTQSSRYLVKRTGEKVFLECVQDMDHENMFWYRQDPGLGLRLIYFSYDVKMKEKGDIPEGYSVSREKKERFSLILESASTNQTSMYLCASSSKPGQGYEQYFGPGTRLTVT.

V and J are TRBV27 and TRBJ2-1; a weak D match, TRBD2 (6 bases). Trimming removed 6 bases at V and 9 bases at J, with 9 bases between. From germline, CDR1 is MNHEY and CDR2 SMNVEV (reference sequence). The CDR3 runs 11 residues. The CDR3, as DNA: TGTGCCAGCAGATGGGGACTTGAGCAGTTCTTC. It encodes CASRWGLEQFF.

The chain couples TRBV28 to TRBJ2-1; 10 nucleotides match TRBD2. CDR1 is MDHEN and CDR2 is SYDVKM in the germline V gene. J gave up 0 bases and V 6 bases, and 11 bases lay outside the gene matches. This CDR3 comprises 18 residues. The CDR3 DNA reads as TGTGCCAGCAGCCTGAGCGGGAGGGAATTTAACTCCTACAATGAGCAGTTCTTC. Encoded protein: CASSLSGREFNSYNEQFF. The full variable domain, in which reference TRBV28 and TRBJ2-1 provide the parts outside the CDR3, is DVKVTQSSRYLVKRTGEKVFLECVQDMDHENMFWYRQDPGLGLRLIYFSYDVKMKEKGDIPEGYSVSREKKERFSLILESASTNQTSMYLCASSLSGREFNSYNEQFFGPGTRLTVL.

The chain links TRBV15 to TRBJ1-3, with D unresolved. V dropped 5 bases and J dropped 0 bases, with 14 bases sitting between them. Per germline, CDR1 LNHNV and CDR2 YYDKDF (reference sequence). The CDR3 runs to 16 residues. CDR3 in amino acids: CATSQDKSSSGNTIYF. The CDR3, as DNA: TGTGCCACCAGCCAAGACAAGTCAAGCTCTGGAAACACCATATATTTT.

The chain joins TRBV2 to TRBJ1-2; D gene unclear. The CDR3 is 11 amino acids. In germline, CDR1 is SNHLY, CDR2 FYNNEI. Deletions cut 3 bases from V and 5 bases from J, with 4 bases between. CDR3 amino acids: CASSEAYGYTF. As DNA, the CDR3 is TGTGCCAGCAGTGAGGCTTATGGCTACACCTTC.

J is TRBJ2-7 and V is TRBV11-1; tentatively, D is TRBD1 (7 bases). V dropped 3 bases and J dropped 6 bases, with 18 bases sitting between them. CDR3 length equals 15 residues. From germline, CDR1 is SGHAT and CDR2 FQDESV (reference sequence). The CDR3: CASSFRQGGRGEQYF. CDR3 sequence (DNA): TGTGCCAGCAGCTTTCGACAGGGAGGACGGGGCGAGCAGTACTTC.

The gene calls are TRBV18 and TRBJ2-1; 10 bases fit TRBD2. The CDR3 totals 12 residues. CDR1 is KGHSH and CDR2 is LQKENI in the germline V gene. Unmatched junction bases numbered 7, after V lost 4 bases and J lost 16 bases. DNA of the CDR3: TGTGCCAGCTCACGCGAGCGGGAGGGCCGCTTCTTC. This translates into CASSREREGRFF. Combining the CDR3 with reference TRBV18 and TRBJ2-1 gives the whole variable domain NAGVMQNPRHLVRRRGQEARLRCSPMKGHSHVYWYRQLPEEGLKFMVYLQKENIIDESGMPKERFSAEFPKEGPSILRIQQVVRGDSAAYFCASSREREGRFFGPGTRLTVL.

The chain links TRBV10-2 to TRBJ1-1; D is unresolved. V shed 4 bases and J shed 1 base, with 10 bases lying between them. The CDR3 is made up of 14 amino acids. In germline, CDR1 is WSHSY, CDR2 SAAADI. For the CDR3, the DNA is TGCGCCAGCAGTGTCGTAGCTACGAACACTGAAGCTTTCTTT. It yields the protein CASSVVATNTEAFF.

The chain links TRBV3-1 (or the pseudogene TRBV3-2) to TRBJ2-5; 10 nucleotides line up with TRBD2. The CDR3 extends over 16 amino acids. The germline V gene has CDR1 LGHDT and CDR2 YNNKEL (reference sequence). V lost 4 bases to trimming and J lost 1 base; unmatched junction nucleotides: 6. CDR3 DNA sequence: TGTGCCAGCAGCCTCTGGACTAGCGGACTCCAAGAGACCCAGTACTTC. Its protein product is CASSLWTSGLQETQYF.

The V gene is TRBV3-1 (or the pseudogene TRBV3-2), the J gene TRBJ2-7, with TRBD2 identical over 9 bases. Germline V lookup: CDR1 LGHDT, CDR2 YNNKEL (reference sequence). With 2 bases clipped from V and 6 bases from J, the junction kept 8 bases outside the gene matches. This CDR3 has 15 amino acids. CDR3 nucleotides: TGTGCCAGCAGCCAACGTCTAGCGGGATCCCCCGAGCAGTACTTC. It specifies CASSQRLAGSPEQYF.

The rearrangement uses TRBV14 and TRBJ2-2; tentative D call: TRBD1 (5 bases). V was clipped by 0 bases and J by 4 bases, with 9 bases between them. The germline gives CDR1 SGHDN, CDR2 FVKESK. The CDR3 is 15 residues long. The CDR3 region has the DNA TGTGCCAGCAGCCAAGAATGGGGCAGCACCGGGGAGCTGTTTTTT. This gives the protein CASSQEWGSTGELFF.

The sample holds a few counts of this clone. V and J are TRBV5-1 and TRBJ2-2; TRBD2 matches 7 bases. CDR3 length equals 15 residues. V was clipped by 0 bases and J by 5 bases; unmatched bases: 4. CDR1 SGHRS and CDR2 YFSETQ come from the germline V gene. CDR3 in amino acids: CASSLETSRTGELFF. The CDR3 DNA follows: TGCGCCAGCAGCTTGGAGACTAGCAGGACCGGGGAGCTGTTTTTT.

The rearrangement joins TRBV5-1 to TRBJ1-1; D gene uncertain. Looked up from germline, CDR1 is SGHRS and CDR2 is YFSETQ. The CDR3 spans 11 residues. V lost 4 bases and J 2 bases, leaving 3 bases between the germline ends. CDR3 sequence (DNA): TGCGCCAGCAGCGTAAACACTGAAGCTTTCTTT. Translated, it gives CASSVNTEAFF.

This sequence joins TRBV6-5 and TRBJ1-6; D is possibly TRBD1 (6 bases). V lost 2 bases to trimming and J lost 10 bases, with 15 bases between them. This CDR3 comprises 15 residues. Germline CDR1 is MNHEY and CDR2 is SVGAGI. CDR3 sequence reads: CASSYAGRGWSPLHF. The CDR3 coding sequence is TGTGCCAGCAGTTACGCGGGCAGGGGTTGGTCACCCCTCCACTTT.

This sequence joins TRBV9 and TRBJ2-7, with a weak D call TRBD2 (6 bases). CDR1 and CDR2 from the germline V gene are SGDLS and YYNGEE. This CDR3 has 14 amino acids. V lost 0 bases and J 6 bases, leaving 13 bases between the germline ends. The CDR3 coding sequence is TGTGCCAGCAGCGTAGGGACTAACGGGCTCGAGCAGTACTTC. Translating gives CASSVGTNGLEQYF.

The V and J genes are TRBV18 and TRBJ1-2; D is possibly TRBD1 (5 bases). Trimming took off 2 bases at V and 4 bases at J, with 11 bases between the two ends. This CDR3 is 14 amino acids long. Germline CDR1 reads KGHSH; CDR2 reads LQKENI. In nucleotides, the CDR3 is TGTGCCAGCTCACCAGCCAGGGATGGCTATGGCTACACCTTC. Translation: CASSPARDGYGYTF. Full variable domain (rest looked up from reference TRBV18 and TRBJ1-2): NAGVMQNPRHLVRRRGQEARLRCSPMKGHSHVYWYRQLPEEGLKFMVYLQKENIIDESGMPKERFSAEFPKEGPSILRIQQVVRGDSAAYFCASSPARDGYGYTFGSGTRLTVV.

The chain carries TRBV28 and TRBJ2-2; D is uncertain. The CDR3 covers 12 residues. Trimming removed 7 bases at V and 4 bases at J, with 7 bases between. Germline V gives CDR1 MDHEN, CDR2 SYDVKM. This CDR3 reads CASTTFTGELFF. Written as DNA, the CDR3 is TGTGCCAGCACTACCTTCACCGGGGAGCTGTTTTTT.

This chain uses TRBV11-2 with TRBJ1-3; D is unclear. Germline CDR1 is SGHAT and CDR2 is FQNNGV. CDR3 length equals 16 residues. V lost 5 bases to trimming and J lost 0 bases, with 14 bases between them. DNA for the CDR3: TGTGCCAGCAGCCGCCCGCTGGGAGTCTCTGGAAACACCATATATTTT. It codes for CASSRPLGVSGNTIYF.

The DNA for the CDR3 is TGTGCCAGCAGCTTAGCGCAGGGGGCCACAGATACGCAGTATTTT. Translating it yields CASSLAQGATDTQYF. The V call is TRBV7-6, the J call TRBJ2-3; 8 positions agree with TRBD1. From germline, CDR1 is SGHVS and CDR2 FNYEAQ. With 0 bases clipped from V and 2 bases from J, the junction kept 1 base outside the gene matches. The length of the CDR3 is 15 residues.

This clone was picked up one time. The chain links TRBV5-1 to TRBJ1-4; TRBD1 might be the D (5 bases). Trimming pared 4 bases from V and 2 bases from J, leaving 9 bases between. This CDR3 spans 14 amino acids. Germline-derived CDR1 and CDR2 are SGHRS and YFSETQ. CDR3 residues: CASSQGRTNEKLFF. The CDR3 coding sequence is TGCGCCAGCAGCCAGGGTAGGACTAATGAAAAACTGTTTTTT.

The J gene is TRBJ1-2, the V gene TRBV28; a possible D gene is TRBD1 (6 bases). The ends were cut back, 3 bases at V and 6 bases at J, with 11 bases in the middle. Germline V gives CDR1 MDHEN, CDR2 SYDVKM. The CDR3 is 13 residues long. The CDR3 region is CASSLDSPNGYTF. The DNA of the CDR3 is TGTGCCAGCAGTTTGGACAGTCCTAATGGCTACACCTTC.

V is TRBV6-5 and J is TRBJ2-1, with 9 positions matching TRBD2. Germline V CDR1 and CDR2: MNHEY, SVGAGI. Trimming at V came to 8 bases and at J to 5 bases, leaving 7 bases not matched to a gene. The CDR3 is made up of 14 amino acids. This chain's CDR3 is CASWRASGNNEQFF. CDR3 DNA sequence: TGTGCCAGCTGGAGGGCTAGCGGGAACAATGAGCAGTTCTTC.